Following are 10 T cell receptor beta chains from one sample sequenced in a study of metastatic and nonmetastatic thyroid tumors. Thyroid surgery had not been preceded by any treatment in any patient. Using MiXCR, TCRdb re-called clones from the PCR reads. This sample has roughly 90,000 clones, with approximately 15% found just once. The sequenced sample was blood. The receptors originated from a female donor with papillary thyroid cancer or a benign thyroid nodule (not recorded which). Some clones in this sample may be carry-over from other donors' samples.

Ten or more counts support this clone. V usage is TRBV10-3 and J usage is TRBJ1-6; D may be TRBD1 (6 bases). This CDR3 region has 14 residues. Germline V gene data show CDR1 as ENHRY and CDR2 as SYGVKD. CDR3: CASTGRGYNSPLHF. The CDR3 bases are TGTGCTTCCACTGGGAGGGGGTATAATTCACCCCTCCACTTT.

This clone occurred many times. CDR3 coding DNA: TGCGCCAGCAGCTTGGTCCCCCAAGAGACCCAGTACTTC. Residues: CASSLVPQETQYF. V and J are TRBV5-1 and TRBJ2-5, with D unresolved. The CDR3 is made up of 13 amino acids. Germline CDR1 and CDR2: SGHRS and YFSETQ. The ends were cut back, 0 bases at V and 1 base at J, with 4 bases in the middle.

This clone has at least ten counts. The CDR3 spells CASSLFDGPSSYNEQFF. The DNA for the CDR3 is TGTGCCAGCAGTTTATTTGACGGACCGAGCTCCTACAATGAGCAGTTCTTC. The V and J genes are TRBV27 and TRBJ2-1; D ambiguous. The CDR3 consists of 17 residues. The germline V gene encodes CDR1 MNHEY and CDR2 SMNVEV (reference sequence). With 1 base removed from V and 0 bases from J, the gap between germline ends came to 13 bases.

A remark on this clone: A read error may account for a junction end that differs from germline. The chain uses TRBV11-1 and TRBJ2-1, with D possibly TRBD1 on 5 matching bases. Germline CDR1 is SGHAT and CDR2 is FQDESV (reference sequence). The CDR3 runs to 15 residues. The CDR3 reads CASSTDIRSYNDQFF. CDR3 nucleotide sequence: TGTGCCAGCAGCACGGACATACGGTCCTACAATGACCAGTTCTTC.

About this clone itself: One base away lies a much larger clone, so this may be a sequencing read error. Other DNA sequences of this sample code for an identical CDR3. The chain is built from TRBV5-4 and TRBJ1-2; D perhaps matches TRBD1 (6 bases). Trimming stripped 1 base from V and 4 bases from J, with 20 bases between. The germline CDR1 and CDR2 sequences are SGHNT and YYREEE (reference sequence). The CDR3 length is 17 residues. This CDR3 is CASSLIAGGLLFYGYTF. CDR3 nucleotides: TGTGCCAGCAGCTTGATTGCTGGGGGGCTACTGTTCTATGGCTACACCTTC. Together with reference TRBV5-4 and TRBJ1-2, the CDR3 gives the full variable domain: ETGVTQSPTHLIKTRGQQVTLRCSSQSGHNTVSWYQQALGQGPQFIFQYYREEENGRGNFPPRFSGLQFPNYSSELNVNALELDDSALYLCASSLIAGGLLFYGYTFGSGTRLTVV.

In this sample, this clone turned up a few times. Being one base from a much bigger clone, this may be a read error. Other DNA variants within this sample encode the same CDR3. The chain recombines TRBV29-1 with TRBJ2-1, with D possibly being TRBD1 (5 bases). The CDR3 is made up of 13 amino acids. Trimming took 7 bases from V and 2 from J, leaving 12 bases between them. CDR1 and CDR2 from the germline V gene are SQVTM and ANQGSEA. The CDR3 reads CSAATGTYNEQFF. DNA for the CDR3: TGCAGCGCTGCCACAGGTACCTACAATGAGCAGTTCTTC.

In its sample, this clone was seen many times. This chain uses TRBV5-1 with TRBJ1-2, with a tentative D call TRBD1 (5 bases). The CDR3 contains 12 residues. Per the germline V gene, CDR1 is SGHRS and CDR2 is YFSETQ. Trimming shortened V by 0 bases and J by 5 bases, and 5 bases separated the two germline ends. CDR3 DNA sequence: TGCGCCAGCAGCTTGGGACAGTATGGCTACACCTTC. It yields the protein CASSLGQYGYTF.

This clone was counted ten times or more. This sequence joins TRBV19 and TRBJ1-1; D might be TRBD1 (5 bases). Germline-derived CDR1 and CDR2 are LNHDA and SQIVND (reference sequence). The CDR3 totals 17 residues. V was clipped by 0 bases and J by 0 bases, with 14 bases between them. The CDR3 bases are TGTGCCAGTAGTATAGACCCTACAGGAAAGATGAACACTGAAGCTTTCTTT. Protein: CASSIDPTGKMNTEAFF.

This clone was seen only a few times. This may stem from a read error, because a much larger clone lies one nucleotide away. The chain carries TRBV4-2 and TRBJ2-1, with D maybe TRBD2 (6 bases). The CDR3 contains 19 residues. Looked up from germline, CDR1 is LGHNA and CDR2 is YNFKEQ. CDR3 sequence: CASNQARRLGGRSYNEQFF. The DNA of the CDR3 is TGTGCCAGCAACCAAGCCCGAAGGTTGGGGGGACGCTCCTACAATGAGCAGTTCTTC.

This clone was counted at least ten times. This sequence may be a read error, since a much larger clone differs from it by one base. No conserved phenylalanine or tryptophan is present at the end of the CDR3, so a read error is the likely explanation. J is TRBJ1-1 and V is TRBV27, with D tentatively TRBD1 (5 bases). CDR3 length: 14 amino acids. V lost 6 bases, J lost 6 bases, and 17 bases lay in between. Germline V gene sequence: CDR1 MNHEY, CDR2 SMNVEV (reference sequence). The CDR3: CASSIRRGLAEAFS. CDR3 bases: TGTGCCAGCAGCATCAGAAGGGGTTTGGCTGAAGCTTTCTCT.